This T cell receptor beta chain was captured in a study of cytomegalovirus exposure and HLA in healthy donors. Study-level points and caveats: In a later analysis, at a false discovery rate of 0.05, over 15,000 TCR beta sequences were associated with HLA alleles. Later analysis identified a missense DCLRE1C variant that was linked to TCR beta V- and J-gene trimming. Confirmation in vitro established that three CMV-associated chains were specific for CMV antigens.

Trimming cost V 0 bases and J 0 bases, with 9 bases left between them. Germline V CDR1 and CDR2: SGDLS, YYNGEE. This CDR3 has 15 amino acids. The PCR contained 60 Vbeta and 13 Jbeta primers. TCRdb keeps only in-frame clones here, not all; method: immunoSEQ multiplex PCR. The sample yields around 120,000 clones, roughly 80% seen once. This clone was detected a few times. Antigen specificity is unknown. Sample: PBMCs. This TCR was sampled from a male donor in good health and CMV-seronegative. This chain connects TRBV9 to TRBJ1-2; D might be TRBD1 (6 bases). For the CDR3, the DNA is TGTGCCAGCAGCGTAGAGGGACATGCTAACTATGGCTACACCTTC. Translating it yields CASSVEGHANYGYTF.